Listed here are 22 T cell receptor beta chains from one sample, sequenced in a study of control samples from healthy donors and cancer patients. Profiling relied on immunoSEQ multiplex PCR, and the TCRdb table lists in-frame clones only, not all of them. The sample includes roughly 180,000 clones, 94% of them seen just once. The specimen was blood. These receptors were collected from a woman in her late teens or twenties in good health.

The chain couples TRBV11-2 to TRBJ2-5; D remains ambiguous. The CDR3 contains 12 residues. CDR1 SGHAT and CDR2 FQNNGV come from the germline V gene. Trimming stripped 2 bases from V and 4 bases from J, with 5 bases between. The CDR3: CASSLRGETQYF. The CDR3 DNA reads as TGTGCCAGCAGCTTACGTGGAGAGACCCAGTACTTC.

The chain is built from TRBV19 and TRBJ2-5; no definite D call. V lost 6 bases, J lost 1 base, and 6 bases lay in between. CDR1 LNHDA and CDR2 SQIVND come from the germline V gene (reference sequence). This CDR3 contains 12 residues. CDR3 residues: CASSGTQETQYF. The CDR3 region has the DNA TGTGCCAGTAGCGGCACCCAAGAGACCCAGTACTTC.

The chain uses TRBV7-2 and TRBJ2-2; 13 bases are a match to TRBD2. The CDR3 has 16 residues. The V gene end was trimmed by 5 bases and the J gene end by 6 bases; junction bases not matched to a gene: 6. Germline CDR1 SGHTA, CDR2 FQGNSA. CDR3 coding DNA: TGTGCCAGCAGCCTACTAGCGGGAGGGTTTGCCGGGGAGCTGTTTTTT. Amino acid sequence: CASSLLAGGFAGELFF.

V and J are TRBV19 and TRBJ1-5; 8 bases are a match to TRBD1. This CDR3 is built from 14 residues. In germline, CDR1 is LNHDA, CDR2 SQIVND (reference sequence). Trimming took 7 bases from V and 1 from J; bases not matched to a gene: 3. This CDR3 is CASTGGRSNQPQHF. CDR3 sequence (DNA): TGTGCCAGTACAGGGGGCAGGAGCAATCAGCCCCAGCATTTT.

A word on this clone: Other DNA sequences in the sample encode the same CDR3. The chain joins TRBV5-4 to TRBJ2-7; D might be TRBD1 (8 bases). The CDR3 is 14 residues long. CDR1 and CDR2 from the germline V gene are SGHNT and YYREEE (reference sequence). V lost 4 bases and J lost 3, with 14 bases in between. Written as DNA, the CDR3 is TGTGCCAGCAGCCTGAACAGGGGGGGCTACGAGCAGTACTTC. Translated: CASSLNRGGYEQYF. The variable domain in full, with the rest retrieved from reference TRBV5-4 and TRBJ2-7, is ETGVTQSPTHLIKTRGQQVTLRCSSQSGHNTVSWYQQALGQGPQFIFQYYREEENGRGNFPPRFSGLQFPNYSSELNVNALELDDSALYLCASSLNRGGYEQYFGPGTRLTVT.

The gene calls are TRBV28 and TRBJ2-7, with 10 bases identical to TRBD2. The germline V gene has CDR1 MDHEN and CDR2 SYDVKM. With V trimmed by 2 bases and J by 7 bases, 14 bases remained unmatched. The CDR3 loop spans 17 amino acids. The CDR3 nucleotides read TGTGCCAGCAGTTTACCCCTGGGACTAGCGCTTTTGGGGGAGCAGTACTTC. It specifies CASSLPLGLALLGEQYF.

This chain uses TRBV9 with TRBJ1-4; 9 bases fit TRBD1. CDR1 is SGDLS, CDR2 YYNGEE, per germline. The ends lost 1 base at V and 6 bases at J; junction bases unmatched: 4. The CDR3 runs 15 residues. The CDR3 is CASSVWGDRDEKLFF. CDR3 nucleotide sequence: TGTGCCAGCAGCGTATGGGGGGACAGGGATGAAAAACTGTTTTTT.

The chain recombines TRBV5-5 with TRBJ2-5, with 9 bases aligning to TRBD1. This CDR3 is 16 amino acids long. Unmatched junction bases numbered 11, after V lost 4 bases and J lost 4 bases. The germline CDR1 and CDR2 sequences are SGHKS and YYEKEE (reference sequence). The CDR3 DNA is TGTGCCAGCAGCACCTACGGGACAGGGCAGGGAGAGACCCAGTACTTC. It codes for CASSTYGTGQGETQYF.

This clone has more than one count but fewer than ten. The sample has other DNA sequences that encode this CDR3 too. The chain has TRBV6-5 and TRBJ2-7, with no clear D. CDR1 MNHEY and CDR2 SVGAGI come from the germline V gene. V shed 0 bases and J shed 1 base, with 4 bases lying between them. The CDR3 length is 13 residues. The CDR3 is CASSYSESYEQYF. CDR3 DNA sequence: TGTGCCAGCAGTTACTCGGAGTCCTACGAGCAGTACTTC.

The chain is built from TRBV7-3 and TRBJ1-1, with unresolved D. In germline, CDR1 is SGHTA, CDR2 FQGTGA. This CDR3 is 17 amino acids long. V was pared by 1 base and J by 3 bases, with 18 bases between. The CDR3 spells CASSLKGGWVRDTEAFF. CDR3 sequence (DNA): TGTGCCAGCAGCTTAAAAGGAGGCTGGGTAAGAGACACTGAAGCTTTCTTT.

The chain carries TRBV28 and TRBJ1-4; 11 bases fit TRBD1. The V gene's germline CDR1 is MDHEN and CDR2 SYDVKM. Trimming took 3 bases from V and 6 from J; bases not matched to a gene: 6. This CDR3 contains 16 residues. As DNA, the CDR3 is TGTGCCAGCAGTTTCCCCCGGACAGGGGGCCATGAAAAACTGTTTTTT. This codes for CASSFPRTGGHEKLFF. Complete variable domain (other parts from reference TRBV28 and TRBJ1-4): DVKVTQSSRYLVKRTGEKVFLECVQDMDHENMFWYRQDPGLGLRLIYFSYDVKMKEKGDIPEGYSVSREKKERFSLILESASTNQTSMYLCASSFPRTGGHEKLFFGSGTQLSVL.

The chain employs TRBV28 and TRBJ2-4; 7 bases line up with TRBD1. The V segment lost 7 bases and the J segment 4 bases; nucleotides outside the gene matches: 10. This CDR3 comprises 15 residues. Germline CDR1 reads MDHEN; CDR2 reads SYDVKM. The CDR3 coding sequence is TGTGCCAGCACCGAACGGGCAGGGGGTAAAAACATTCAGTACTTC. Encoded protein: CASTERAGGKNIQYF.

The chain employs TRBV6-5 and TRBJ1-2; no definite D call. Germline CDR1 is MNHEY and CDR2 is SVGAGI. The CDR3 is 12 amino acids. The V end was cut by 7 bases, the J end by 8 bases, with 14 bases between. The CDR3 region is CASTDRAVGYTF. The DNA of the CDR3 is TGTGCCAGCACCGACCGAGCAGTCGGCTACACCTTC.

This CDR3 reads CASSFSGQNYGYTF. The CDR3 DNA follows: TGTGCCAGCAGTTTTAGTGGACAGAACTATGGCTACACCTTC. This rearrangement joins TRBV28 to TRBJ1-2; maybe TRBD1 (6 bases). The V gene lost 3 bases and the J gene lost 2 bases, with 10 bases spanning the gap. Germline V gene data show CDR1 as MDHEN and CDR2 as SYDVKM. The length of the CDR3 is 14 residues.

The J gene is TRBJ1-2, the V gene TRBV7-8, with D tentatively TRBD1 (5 bases). Germline assignment: CDR1 SGHVS and CDR2 FQNEAQ. Trimming took off 0 bases at V and 6 bases at J, with 8 bases between the two ends. The CDR3 consists of 13 residues. CDR3 protein: CASSLAGTDGYTF. CDR3 DNA: TGTGCCAGCAGCTTAGCTGGGACGGATGGCTACACCTTC. Together with reference TRBV7-8 and TRBJ1-2, the CDR3 gives the full variable domain: GAGVSQSPRYKVAKRGQDVALRCDPISGHVSLFWYQQALGQGPEFLTYFQNEAQLDKSGLPSDRFFAERPEGSVSTLKIQRTQQEDSAVYLCASSLAGTDGYTFGSGTRLTVV.

This chain's CDR3 is CASSQRDSNVYGYTF. The CDR3, as DNA: TGTGCCAGCAGCCAACGGGACAGCAACGTCTATGGCTACACCTTC. The rearrangement uses TRBV7-2 and TRBJ1-2; the match to TRBD1 covers 7 bases. CDR1 and CDR2 (germline): SGHTA, FQGNSA. This CDR3 contains 15 residues. J was trimmed by 4 bases and V by 5 bases; bases with no gene match: 10.

V gene TRBV15 combines with J gene TRBJ2-3, with 7 bases matching TRBD2. The CDR3 extends over 15 amino acids. With V trimmed by 4 bases and J by 0 bases, 4 bases remained unmatched. Germline CDR1 and CDR2: LNHNV and YYDKDF (reference sequence). The DNA for the CDR3 is TGTGCCACCAGCATCCTTAGCGGGAGCACAGATACGCAGTATTTT. Residues: CATSILSGSTDTQYF.

The chain couples TRBV12-3 or TRBV12-4 to TRBJ2-7; D perhaps matches TRBD1 (6 bases). V was cut by 6 bases and J by 3 bases, with 9 bases left in between. CDR3 length: 12 residues. The CDR3 coding sequence is TGTGCCAGCAGCAGGGACAACTACGAGCAGTACTTC. Encoded protein: CASSRDNYEQYF.

The chain combines TRBV5-6 with TRBJ1-6; D is ambiguous. Per germline, CDR1 SGHDT and CDR2 YYEEEE. The V gene lost 0 bases and the J gene lost 6 bases, with 7 bases spanning the gap. This CDR3 is built from 14 residues. This CDR3 reads CASSLEQFNSPLHF. The CDR3 DNA reads as TGTGCCAGCAGCTTGGAACAGTTTAATTCACCCCTCCACTTT.

Here the CDR3 DNA reads TGTGCCAGCTCACCCCTCCGATATATAACAGGCGACTCTGGAAACACCATATATTTT. Amino acids: CASSPLRYITGDSGNTIYF. The J gene is TRBJ1-3, the V gene TRBV18, with a weak D call TRBD1 (5 bases). The germline V gene encodes CDR1 KGHSH and CDR2 LQKENI. Trimming left V 3 bases short and J 0 bases short, with 21 bases between. The CDR3 runs 19 residues.

The chain uses TRBV24-1 and TRBJ2-5; a weak D match, TRBD1 (5 bases). V was clipped by 1 base and J by 3 bases, with 14 bases between them. Germline loops: CDR1 KGHDR, CDR2 SFDVKD. This CDR3 has 16 residues. The CDR3 nucleotides read TGTGCCACCAGTGATTTCCAGGGTGTAAACAAAGAGACCCAGTACTTC. It is translated as CATSDFQGVNKETQYF.

In this sample, this clone turned up a few times. The chain joins TRBV3-1 (or the pseudogene TRBV3-2) to TRBJ1-2, with D possibly being TRBD1 (5 bases). The CDR3 runs to 14 residues. The V end lost 1 base, the J end lost 4 bases, and 10 bases lay between the germline ends. The germline V gene encodes CDR1 LGHDT and CDR2 YNNKEL (reference sequence). This chain's CDR3 is CASSQADTRYGYTF. CDR3 DNA: TGTGCCAGCAGCCAAGCGGACACCCGCTATGGCTACACCTTC.